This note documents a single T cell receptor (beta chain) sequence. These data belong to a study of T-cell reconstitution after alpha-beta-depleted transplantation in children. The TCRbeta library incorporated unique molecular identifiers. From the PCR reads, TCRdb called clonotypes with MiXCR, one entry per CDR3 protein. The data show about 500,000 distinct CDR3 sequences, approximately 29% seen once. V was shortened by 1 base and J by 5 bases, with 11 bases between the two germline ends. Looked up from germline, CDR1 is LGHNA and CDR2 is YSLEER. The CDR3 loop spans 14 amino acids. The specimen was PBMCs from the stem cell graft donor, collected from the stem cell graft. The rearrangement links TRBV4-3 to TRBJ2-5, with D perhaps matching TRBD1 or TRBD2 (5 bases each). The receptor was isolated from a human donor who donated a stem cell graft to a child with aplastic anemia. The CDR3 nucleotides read TGCGCCAGCAGCCAAGGGGGGAGCGTCGAGACCCAGTACTTC. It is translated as CASSQGGSVETQYF.